This is a list of T cell receptor beta chains from one sample in a study of blood T cells in healthy people across ages. TCRdb re-called the 5' RACE reads through MiXCR, storing one row per CDR3 protein. The table has more than 600,000 distinct CDR3 sequences, roughly 25% seen once; the top ten hold under 9.5%. These records were also assigned to another study, of T cells of mothers and their children.

The source material was blood. The receptors were sampled from a boy younger than 18 in good health. Each CDR3 is given with its conserved first and last residue. D genes are given only for firm matches. Expanded clones get a size class; other rows say once, few or many, or leave the size out.

v_gene,j_gene,d_gene,abundance,CDR3nt,CDR3aa
TRBV5-1,TRBJ2-1,-,-,TGCGCCAGCAGCTTGGGGGTCCCAGGTAGCTCCTACAATGAGCAGTTCTTC,CASSLGVPGSSYNEQFF
TRBV7-9,TRBJ2-7,-,-,TGTGCCAGCAGCTTAGGCTCAACCGGGGAGCAGTACTTC,CASSLGSTGEQYF
TRBV29-1,TRBJ2-7,TRBD2,few,TGCAGCGTTGGGGGACTAGCGACCCACGAGCAGTACTTC,CSVGGLATHEQYF
TRBV4-1,TRBJ1-5,-,few,TGCGCCAGCAGCCAAGTTGGGGGCCAGCCCCAGCATTTT,CASSQVGGQPQHF
TRBV20-1,TRBJ2-2,TRBD2,few,TGCAGTGCTTACAGCGGGGGGGCTGGCACCGGGGAGCTGTTTTTT,CSAYSGGAGTGELFF
TRBV6-2/TRBV6-3,TRBJ2-3,TRBD2,few,TGTGCCAGCACCGGAGCGGGGCGGTTGGATACGCAGTATTTT,CASTGAGRLDTQYF
TRBV20-1,TRBJ2-7,-,once,TGCAGTGCTAGTCCGGGACCTACCTACGAGCAGTACTTC,CSASPGPTYEQYF
TRBV6-5,TRBJ2-1,-,-,TGTGCCAGCGGGTCGGATGAGCAGTTCTTC,CASGSDEQFF
TRBV7-2,TRBJ2-1,-,-,TGTGCCAGCAGCTTAGAGGTTTGGGGGAACGAGCAGTTCTTC,CASSLEVWGNEQFF
TRBV27,TRBJ1-2,-,few,TGTGCCAGCAGTTTAAGTGGGACGGCCTATGGCTACACCTTC,CASSLSGTAYGYTF
TRBV12-3/TRBV12-4,TRBJ2-1,TRBD2,-,TGTGCCAGCAGTTTAACTAGCGGAGCCTCCTACAATGAGCAGTTCTTC,CASSLTSGASYNEQFF
TRBV5-1,TRBJ2-5,TRBD2,few,TGCGCCAGCAGCTTGGAACTAGCGGGAGGTATCCAGTACTTC,CASSLELAGGIQYF
TRBV20-1,TRBJ1-1,-,-,TGCAGTGCTCGCGAAACAGCGAACACTGGAGCTTTCTTT,CSARETANTGAFF
TRBV6-5,TRBJ2-7,TRBD1,-,TGTGCCAGCAGTTACGGGGGGACAGGGCAGGACTACTCCTACGAGCAGTACTTC,CASSYGGTGQDYSYEQYF
TRBV27,TRBJ2-1,TRBD2,-,TGTGCCAGCAGCCCACTAGCCCTAGCGGGAGGGGACCATGAGCAGTTCTTC,CASSPLALAGGDHEQFF